These T cell receptor beta chains were read from a single sample in a study of blood T cell repertoires in COVID-19. Clones were sequenced by immunoSEQ multiplex PCR, and TCRdb holds only the in-frame ones, with some missing. The table includes 160,000 or so clones, around 91% detected once. Input material: peripheral blood. The receptors were gathered from a woman aged 40-49 years with acute or convalescent COVID-19. The CDR3 runs from the conserved cysteine through the conserved F or W. The order of the fields is clone size, D gene, J gene, V gene, CDR3 protein, CDR3 DNA. The D gene is left open where the match is weak. Expanded clones get a size class; other rows say once, few or many, or leave the size out.

.	TRBD2	TRBJ2-3	TRBV5-6	CASSHRLAGADTQYF	TGTGCCAGCAGCCATCGACTAGCGGGAGCAGATACGCAGTATTTT
.	TRBD1	TRBJ2-3	TRBV2	CASSAGTGRADTQYF	TGTGCCAGCAGTGCCGGGACAGGGAGAGCAGATACGCAGTATTTT
once	TRBD1	TRBJ1-2	TRBV5-4	CASSFGQGLEGYTF	TGTGCCAGCAGCTTTGGACAGGGGCTGGAAGGCTACACCTTC
.	.	TRBJ1-6	TRBV9	CASSVGGRSNSPLHF	TGTGCCAGCAGCGTGGGTGGGAGGAGTAATTCACCCCTCCACTTT
few	TRBD1	TRBJ2-7	TRBV7-2	CASSQGQGAYEQYF	TGTGCCAGCAGCCAGGGACAGGGAGCCTACGAGCAGTACTTC
once	TRBD2	TRBJ2-3	TRBV25-1	CASSLAGGTDTQYF	TGTGCCAGCAGTTTAGCGGGGGGCACAGATACGCAGTATTTT
once	.	TRBJ2-2	TRBV7-9	CASSFVETNTGELFF	TGTGCCAGCAGCTTTGTGGAGACCAACACCGGGGAGCTGTTTTTT
.	TRBD2	TRBJ2-1	TRBV30	CAWSSRRELVHNEQFF	TGTGCCTGGAGTTCTAGGCGGGAGTTGGTGCACAATGAGCAGTTCTTC
.	TRBD2	TRBJ2-1	TRBV15	CATSRELAGGLWEAYEQFF	TGTGCCACCAGCAGAGAGCTAGCGGGGGGGCTCTGGGAAGCGTATGAGCAGTTCTTC
.	.	TRBJ2-3	TRBV24-1	CATSALQGGGDTQYF	TGTGCCACCAGCGCCTTACAGGGGGGGGGAGATACGCAGTATTTT
once	.	TRBJ2-6	TRBV5-1	CASSKTGSGANVLTF	TGCGCCAGCAGCAAAACAGGGTCTGGGGCCAACGTCCTGACTTTC
.	.	TRBJ1-3	TRBV19	CASSDPPDSISGNTIYF	TGTGCCAGTAGCGACCCCCCCGACAGTATCTCTGGAAACACCATATATTTT
.	.	TRBJ1-6	TRBV10-2	CASIRSFDSYNSPLHF	TGCGCCAGCATAAGGAGTTTCGACTCCTATAATTCACCCCTCCACTTT
few	.	TRBJ1-6	TRBV28	CASSSDSPLHF	TGTGCCAGCAGTTCCGATTCACCCCTCCACTTT
.	.	TRBJ1-4	TRBV7-9	CASSLNYRDLREKLFF	TGTGCCAGCAGCTTAAATTACAGGGATTTACGGGAAAAACTGTTTTTT
few	.	TRBJ1-2	TRBV27	CASSPAGGSYGYTF	TGTGCCAGCAGTCCAGCGGGGGGCTCCTATGGCTACACCTTC
few	.	TRBJ1-5	TRBV5-1	CASSPDNHSNQPQHF	TGCGCCAGCAGCCCGGACAACCATAGCAATCAGCCCCAGCATTTT
.	TRBD1	TRBJ1-4	TRBV11-3	CASSSKGQATNEKLFF	TGTGCCAGCAGCTCAAAAGGACAGGCAACTAATGAAAAACTGTTTTTT
.	.	TRBJ2-2	TRBV5-1	CASSPGTQRVGELFF	TGCGCCAGCAGCCCGGGGACGCAGCGGGTGGGGGAGCTGTTTTTT
.	.	TRBJ1-1	TRBV29-1	CSVGSNTEAFF	TGCAGCGTTGGGAGTAATACTGAAGCTTTCTTT
.	TRBD1	TRBJ2-3	TRBV5-1	CASDPGQGTDTQYF	TGCGCCAGCGACCCGGGACAGGGGACAGATACGCAGTATTTT
.	.	TRBJ2-3	TRBV6-1	CASSDPIRQRKSTDTQYF	TGTGCCAGCAGTGACCCGATCCGCCAGCGGAAGAGCACAGATACGCAGTATTTT
.	.	TRBJ1-1	TRBV7-9	CASSLGQIMNTEAFF	TGTGCCAGCAGCTTAGGGCAGATCATGAACACTGAAGCTTTCTTT
.	.	TRBJ2-2	TRBV25-1	CASSEPYSVRENTGELFF	TGTGCCAGCAGTGAACCTTACAGCGTGCGGGAGAACACCGGGGAGCTGTTTTTT
.	TRBD2	TRBJ2-1	TRBV7-9	CASSFAGGTYNEQFF	TGTGCCAGCAGCTTTGCGGGGGGAACCTACAATGAGCAGTTCTTC
.	.	TRBJ1-1	TRBV7-3	CASSFSGTEGTEAFF	TGTGCCAGCAGCTTCTCAGGGACGGAGGGCACTGAAGCTTTCTTT
.	.	TRBJ2-1	TRBV5-1	CASSWGDSQFF	TGCGCCAGCAGCTGGGGGGACAGTCAGTTCTTC
.	TRBD1	TRBJ1-5	TRBV6-5	CASSWDRSRNQPQHF	TGTGCCAGCAGTTGGGACAGGTCACGCAATCAGCCCCAGCATTTT
.	TRBD2	TRBJ2-5	TRBV4-1	CASSQARREGPETQYF	TGCGCCAGCAGCCAAGCCCGGCGGGAGGGCCCTGAGACCCAGTACTTC
.	.	TRBJ1-5	TRBV12-3/TRBV12-4	CASSFGGDQPQHF	TGTGCCAGCAGTTTTGGGGGGGATCAGCCCCAGCATTTT
.	TRBD1	TRBJ1-1	TRBV5-6	CASSLAAGGSGTEAFF	TGTGCCAGCAGCTTGGCGGCAGGGGGGTCGGGCACTGAAGCTTTCTTT